The 10 T cell receptor beta chains listed next were all sequenced from one sample in a study of blood T cell repertoires in COVID-19 (dated by TCRdb to the early 2020s). Receptors were amplified or captured by the immunoSEQ multiplex PCR assay. TCRdb took this table from immuneACCESS and kept in-frame rearrangements with V and J called. Such tables lack part of the clones; where checked against another copy, unresolved V genes explain under half of the gap, and the rest is unexplained. This sample holds under 200,000 clones; around 86% were observed only once. The top ten clonotypes cover 0.58% of the sample. Source material: peripheral blood. The receptors here all came from a man aged 60 to 69 with COVID-19, enrolled during active disease.

In its sample, this clone was seen a few times. The rearrangement uses TRBV5-5 and TRBJ1-1; TRBD1 aligns across 8 bases. Germline V gene sequence: CDR1 SGHKS, CDR2 YYEKEE (reference sequence). The CDR3 spans 14 residues. Losses at the gene ends were 3 bases for V and 1 base for J; bases not matched to a gene: 2. The CDR3 DNA sequence: TGTGCCAGCAGCTCTACAGGGGGGAACACTGAAGCTTTCTTT. Protein sequence: CASSSTGGNTEAFF.

The chain has TRBV6-5 and TRBJ1-3, with D perhaps matching TRBD1 (5 bases). The CDR3 is made up of 15 amino acids. Between the trimmed V and J ends, which lost 5 bases and 0 bases, there was a span of 11 bases. Germline V gene lookup returns CDR1 MNHEY and CDR2 SVGAGI. CDR3 sequence reads: CASSLDSASGNTIYF. The CDR3 DNA reads TGTGCCAGCAGTCTAGACAGCGCCTCTGGAAACACCATATATTTT.

This clone was detected a few times. The rearrangement joins TRBV7-9 to TRBJ2-6; D unclear. V lost 4 bases, J lost 2 bases, and 9 bases lay in between. CDR3 length equals 15 residues. Germline V CDR1 and CDR2: SEHNR, FQNEAQ (reference sequence). CDR3 DNA sequence: TGTGCCAGCAGCTCGACTGAGACTGGGGCCAACGTCCTGACTTTC. Its translation: CASSSTETGANVLTF.

Many counts were recorded for this clone. The chain uses TRBV2 and TRBJ2-7; 7 positions match TRBD2. The CDR3 sequence is 13 residues long. CDR1 and CDR2 from the germline V gene are SNHLY and FYNNEI. J gave up 3 bases and V 6 bases, and 5 bases lay outside the gene matches. DNA for the CDR3: TGTGCCAGCAGCCGACTAGCCGTCTACGAGCAGTACTTC. Translated, it gives CASSRLAVYEQYF.

The chain recombines TRBV28 with TRBJ1-5; 8 bases are a match to TRBD1. V was pared by 1 base and J by 1 base, with 6 bases of the junction left unmatched. There are 17 residues in the CDR3. The V gene's germline CDR1 is MDHEN and CDR2 SYDVKM. The chain's CDR3 is CASSLYGTGLSNQPQHF. The CDR3 coding sequence is TGTGCCAGCAGTTTATACGGGACAGGATTAAGCAATCAGCCCCAGCATTTT.

V gene TRBV3-1 (or the pseudogene TRBV3-2) combines with J gene TRBJ2-5; D not certain. V was pared by 2 bases and J by 5 bases, with 6 bases between. Germline lookup yields CDR1 LGHDT and CDR2 YNNKEL (reference sequence). This CDR3 region has 12 residues. CDR3 DNA sequence: TGTGCCAGCAGCCAAATCGTGGAGACCCAGTACTTC. This gives the protein CASSQIVETQYF.

The chain carries TRBV29-1 and TRBJ2-1; 8 nucleotides line up with TRBD1. CDR1 SQVTM and CDR2 ANQGSEA come from the germline V gene. J gave up 8 bases and V 4 bases, and 7 bases lay outside the gene matches. This CDR3 is 13 amino acids long. The CDR3 sequence: CSVGPGTGYEQFF. CDR3 DNA sequence: TGCAGCGTTGGTCCCGGGACAGGCTATGAGCAGTTCTTC.

CDR3 coding DNA: TGTGCCAGCTCATTTCGACAGCTAGATACTCAAGAGACCCAGTACTTC. Residues: CASSFRQLDTQETQYF. The chain is built from TRBV18 and TRBJ2-5, with D possibly TRBD1 on 5 matching bases. Germline lookup yields CDR1 KGHSH and CDR2 LQKENI. This CDR3 is 16 amino acids long. Trimming cost V 5 bases and J 2 bases, with 18 bases left between them.

The chain couples TRBV28 to TRBJ2-2, with D maybe TRBD2 (6 bases). CDR1 is MDHEN, CDR2 SYDVKM, per germline. Deletions cut 2 bases from V and 9 bases from J, with 10 bases between. This CDR3 comprises 13 residues. The CDR3 DNA sequence: TGTGCCAGCAGTTTAGACGGGAGCTGGGAGCTGTTTTTT. Its translation: CASSLDGSWELFF.

The V call is TRBV19, the J call TRBJ2-3; D remains unclear. V shed 3 bases and J shed 7 bases, with 11 bases lying between them. The CDR3 runs to 13 residues. Germline lookup yields CDR1 LNHDA and CDR2 SQIVND (reference sequence). As DNA, the CDR3 is TGTGCCAGTAGTATCCAGTCGGAGAATACGCAGTATTTT. Its translation is CASSIQSENTQYF.